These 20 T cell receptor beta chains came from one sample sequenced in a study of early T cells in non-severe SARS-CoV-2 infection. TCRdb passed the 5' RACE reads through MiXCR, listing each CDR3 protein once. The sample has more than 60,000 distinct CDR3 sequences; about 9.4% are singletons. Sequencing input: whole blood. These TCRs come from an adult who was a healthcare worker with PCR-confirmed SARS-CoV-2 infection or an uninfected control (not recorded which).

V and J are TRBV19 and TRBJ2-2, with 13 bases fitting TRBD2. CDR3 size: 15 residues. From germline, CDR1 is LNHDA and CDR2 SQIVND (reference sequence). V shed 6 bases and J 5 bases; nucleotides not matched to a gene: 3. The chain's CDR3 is CASRRGLAGTGELFF. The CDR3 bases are TGTGCCAGTAGGCGGGGACTAGCGGGGACCGGGGAGCTGTTTTTT.

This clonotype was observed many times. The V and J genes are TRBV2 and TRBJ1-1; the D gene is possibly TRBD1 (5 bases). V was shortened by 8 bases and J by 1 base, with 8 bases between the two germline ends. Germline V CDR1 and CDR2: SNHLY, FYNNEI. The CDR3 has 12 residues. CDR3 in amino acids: CASLGENTEAFF. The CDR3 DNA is TGTGCCAGCTTAGGGGAGAACACTGAAGCTTTCTTT.

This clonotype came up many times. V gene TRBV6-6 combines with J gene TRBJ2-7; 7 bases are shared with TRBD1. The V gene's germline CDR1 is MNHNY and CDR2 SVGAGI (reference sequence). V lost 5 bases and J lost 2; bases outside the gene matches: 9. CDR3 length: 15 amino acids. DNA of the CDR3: TGTGCCAGCAGTCCATCCCGGGACAGAGCCTACGAGCAGTACTTC. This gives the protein CASSPSRDRAYEQYF.

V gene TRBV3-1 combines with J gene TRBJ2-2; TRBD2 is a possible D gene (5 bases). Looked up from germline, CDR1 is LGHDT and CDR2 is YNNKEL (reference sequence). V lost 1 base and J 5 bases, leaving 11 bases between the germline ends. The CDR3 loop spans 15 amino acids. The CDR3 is CASSQGEGWTGELFF. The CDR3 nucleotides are TGTGCCAGCAGCCAAGGAGAGGGATGGACCGGGGAGCTGTTTTTT.

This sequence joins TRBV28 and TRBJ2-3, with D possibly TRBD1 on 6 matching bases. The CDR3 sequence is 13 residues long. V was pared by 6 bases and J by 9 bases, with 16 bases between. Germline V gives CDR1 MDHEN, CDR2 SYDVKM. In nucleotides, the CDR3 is TGTGCCAGCAGCCGGTACAGGGTTGAAACGCAGTATTTT. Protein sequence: CASSRYRVETQYF. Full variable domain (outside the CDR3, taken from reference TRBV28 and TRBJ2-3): DVKVTQSSRYLVKRTGEKVFLECVQDMDHENMFWYRQDPGLGLRLIYFSYDVKMKEKGDIPEGYSVSREKKERFSLILESASTNQTSMYLCASSRYRVETQYFGPGTRLTVL.

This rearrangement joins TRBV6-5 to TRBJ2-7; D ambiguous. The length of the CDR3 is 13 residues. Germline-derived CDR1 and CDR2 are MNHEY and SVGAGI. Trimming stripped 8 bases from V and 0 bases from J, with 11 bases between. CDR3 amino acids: CASLDSRSYEQYF. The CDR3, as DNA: TGTGCCAGCTTAGACTCCCGCTCCTACGAGCAGTACTTC.

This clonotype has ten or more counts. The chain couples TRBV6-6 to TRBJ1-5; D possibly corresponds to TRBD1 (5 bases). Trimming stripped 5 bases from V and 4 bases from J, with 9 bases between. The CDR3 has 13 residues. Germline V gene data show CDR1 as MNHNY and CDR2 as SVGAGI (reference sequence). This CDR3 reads CASSVGLNQPQHF. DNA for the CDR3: TGTGCCAGCAGTGTGGGACTTAATCAGCCCCAGCATTTT.

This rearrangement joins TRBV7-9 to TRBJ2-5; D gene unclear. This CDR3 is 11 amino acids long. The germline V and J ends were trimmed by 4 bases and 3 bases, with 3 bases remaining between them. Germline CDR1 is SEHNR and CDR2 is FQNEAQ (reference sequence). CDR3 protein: CASSSEETQYF. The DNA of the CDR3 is TGTGCCAGCAGCTCCGAAGAGACCCAGTACTTC.

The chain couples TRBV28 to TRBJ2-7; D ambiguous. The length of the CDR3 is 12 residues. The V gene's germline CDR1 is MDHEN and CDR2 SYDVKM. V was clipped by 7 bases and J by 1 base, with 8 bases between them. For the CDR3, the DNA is TGTGCCAGCAAGGAGACTTCCTACGAGCAGTACTTC. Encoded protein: CASKETSYEQYF. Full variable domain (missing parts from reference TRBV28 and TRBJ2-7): DVKVTQSSRYLVKRTGEKVFLECVQDMDHENMFWYRQDPGLGLRLIYFSYDVKMKEKGDIPEGYSVSREKKERFSLILESASTNQTSMYLCASKETSYEQYFGPGTRLTVT.

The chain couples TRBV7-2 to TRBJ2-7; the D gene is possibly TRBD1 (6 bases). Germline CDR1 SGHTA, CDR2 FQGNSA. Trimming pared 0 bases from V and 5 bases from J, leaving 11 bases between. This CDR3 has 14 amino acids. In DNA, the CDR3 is TGTGCCAGCAGCTTAGCTGTGACAGGCAACGAGCAGTACTTC. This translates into CASSLAVTGNEQYF.

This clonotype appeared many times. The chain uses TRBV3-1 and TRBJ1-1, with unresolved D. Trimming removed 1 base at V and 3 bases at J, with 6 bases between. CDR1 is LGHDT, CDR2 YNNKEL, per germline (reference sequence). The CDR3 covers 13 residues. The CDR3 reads CASSQASYTEAFF. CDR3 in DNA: TGTGCCAGCAGCCAAGCGAGCTACACTGAAGCTTTCTTT.

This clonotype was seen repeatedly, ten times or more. The CDR3 DNA reads as TGTGCCAGCAGCCCGTCTGCAGATACGCAGTATTTT. This translates into CASSPSADTQYF. The chain carries TRBV7-9 and TRBJ2-3, with no clear D. With 5 bases removed from V and 4 bases from J, the gap between germline ends came to 7 bases. CDR1 and CDR2 from the germline V gene are SEHNR and FQNEAQ (reference sequence). The CDR3 runs to 12 residues.

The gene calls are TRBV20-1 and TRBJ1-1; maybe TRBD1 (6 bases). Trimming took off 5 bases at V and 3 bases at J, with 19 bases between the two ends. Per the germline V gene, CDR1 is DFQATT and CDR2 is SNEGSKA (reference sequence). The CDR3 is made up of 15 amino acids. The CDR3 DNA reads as TGCAGTGCTCCCAACCTAGGGGGTGAGGACACTGAAGCTTTCTTT. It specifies CSAPNLGGEDTEAFF.

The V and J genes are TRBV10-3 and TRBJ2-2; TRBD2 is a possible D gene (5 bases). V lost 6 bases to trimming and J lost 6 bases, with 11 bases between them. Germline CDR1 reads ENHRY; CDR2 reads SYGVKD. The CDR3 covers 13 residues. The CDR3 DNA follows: TGTGCCATCAGGGACTCCATATCCGGGGAGCTGTTTTTT. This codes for CAIRDSISGELFF.

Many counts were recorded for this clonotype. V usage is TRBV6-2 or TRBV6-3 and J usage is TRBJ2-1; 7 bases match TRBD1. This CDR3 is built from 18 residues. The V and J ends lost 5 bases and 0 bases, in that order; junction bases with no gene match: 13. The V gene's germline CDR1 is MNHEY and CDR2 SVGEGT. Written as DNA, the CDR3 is TGTGCCAGCAGTAAAACTACAGGGGCCCCGAGCTCCTACAATGAGCAGTTCTTC. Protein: CASSKTTGAPSSYNEQFF.

CDR3 coding DNA: TGTGCCAGCACCAGGGTCGGCAATCAGCCCCAGCATTTT. Encoded protein: CASTRVGNQPQHF. J is TRBJ1-5 and V is TRBV6-2 or TRBV6-3, with TRBD1 as a possible D gene (5 bases). V was pared by 7 bases and J by 2 bases, with 9 bases between. CDR3 length equals 13 residues. Germline CDR1 is MNHEY and CDR2 is SVGEGT.

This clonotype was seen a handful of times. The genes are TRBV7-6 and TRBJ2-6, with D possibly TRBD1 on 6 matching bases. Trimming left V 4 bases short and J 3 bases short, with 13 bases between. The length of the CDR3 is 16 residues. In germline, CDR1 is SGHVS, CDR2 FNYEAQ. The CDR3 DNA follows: TGTGCCAGCAGCTGGAGAGGGGGAATTGGGGCCAACGTCCTGACTTTC. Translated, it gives CASSWRGGIGANVLTF. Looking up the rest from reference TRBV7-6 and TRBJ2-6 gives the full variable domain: GAGVSQSPRYKVTKRGQDVALRCDPISGHVSLYWYRQALGQGPEFLTYFNYEAQQDKSGLPNDRFSAERPEGSISTLTIQRTEQRDSAMYRCASSWRGGIGANVLTFGAGSRLTVL.

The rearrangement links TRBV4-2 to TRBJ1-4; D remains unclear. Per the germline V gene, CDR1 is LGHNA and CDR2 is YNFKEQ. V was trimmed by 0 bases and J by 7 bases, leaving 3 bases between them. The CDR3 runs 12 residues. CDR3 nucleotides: TGTGCCAGCAGCCAAGAAGGTGAAAAACTGTTTTTT. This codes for CASSQEGEKLFF.

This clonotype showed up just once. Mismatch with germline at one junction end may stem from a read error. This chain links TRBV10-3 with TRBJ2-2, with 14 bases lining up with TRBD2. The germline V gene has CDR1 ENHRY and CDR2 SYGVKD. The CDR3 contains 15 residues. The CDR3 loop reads CVIAGTSGRAGELFF. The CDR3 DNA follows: TGTGTCATCGCCGGGACTAGCGGGAGAGCCGGGGAGCTGTTTTTT.

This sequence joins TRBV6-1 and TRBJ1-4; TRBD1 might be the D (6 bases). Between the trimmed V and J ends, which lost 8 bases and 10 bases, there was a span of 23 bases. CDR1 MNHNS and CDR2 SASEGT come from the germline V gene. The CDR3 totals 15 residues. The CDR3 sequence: CASLLSRDNSPKLFF. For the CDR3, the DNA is TGTGCCAGCCTGCTATCCCGGGACAACTCCCCAAAACTGTTTTTT.